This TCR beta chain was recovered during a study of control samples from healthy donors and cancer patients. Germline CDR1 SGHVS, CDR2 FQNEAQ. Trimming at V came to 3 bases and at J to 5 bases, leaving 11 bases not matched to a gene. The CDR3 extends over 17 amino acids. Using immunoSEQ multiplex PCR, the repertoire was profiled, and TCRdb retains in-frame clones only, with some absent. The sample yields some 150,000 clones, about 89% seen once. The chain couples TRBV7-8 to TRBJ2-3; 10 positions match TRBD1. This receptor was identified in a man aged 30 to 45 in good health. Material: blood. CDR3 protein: CASSLGAKTGGGDTQYF. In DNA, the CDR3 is TGTGCCAGCAGCTTGGGAGCGAAGACAGGGGGCGGAGATACGCAGTATTTT.